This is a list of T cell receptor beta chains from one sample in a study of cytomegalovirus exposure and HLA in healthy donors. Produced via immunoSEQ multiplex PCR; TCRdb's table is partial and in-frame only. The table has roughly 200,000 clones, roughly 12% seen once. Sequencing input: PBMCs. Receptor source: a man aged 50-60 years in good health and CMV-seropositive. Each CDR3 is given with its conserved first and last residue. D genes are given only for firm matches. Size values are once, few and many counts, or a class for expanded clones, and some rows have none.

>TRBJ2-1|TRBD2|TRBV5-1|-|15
CASSSTGLAENEQFF
TGCGCCAGCAGCTCCACCGGACTAGCGGAAAATGAGCAGTTCTTC
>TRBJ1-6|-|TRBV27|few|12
CASSLWSGALHF
TGTGCCAGCAGTTTATGGTCGGGAGCCCTCCACTTT
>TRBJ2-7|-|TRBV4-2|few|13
CASSQEGHKGKYF
TGTGCCAGCAGCCAAGAAGGTCACAAGGGGAAGTACTTC
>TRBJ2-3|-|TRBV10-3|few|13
CAFASSVTDTQYF
TGTGCCTTCGCCAGTTCCGTCACAGATACGCAGTATTTT
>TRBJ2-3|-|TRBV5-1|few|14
CASSPGAGSDTQYF
TGCGCCAGCAGCCCGGGAGCCGGATCAGATACGCAGTATTTT
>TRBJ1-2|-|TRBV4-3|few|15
CASSQDRGWGNGYTF
TGCGCCAGCAGCCAAGATAGGGGGTGGGGTAATGGCTACACCTTC
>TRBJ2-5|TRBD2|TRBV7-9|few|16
CASSSSGTSGEETQYF
TGTGCCAGCAGCTCTTCCGGGACTAGCGGGGAAGAGACCCAGTACTTC
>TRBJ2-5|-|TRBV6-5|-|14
CASSYSGVQETQYF
TGTGCCAGCAGTTACTCAGGGGTACAAGAGACCCAGTACTTC
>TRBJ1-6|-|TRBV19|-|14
CASTATPGDSPLHF
TGTGCCAGTACCGCTACCCCCGGGGATTCACCCCTCCACTTT
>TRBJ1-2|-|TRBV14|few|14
CASSRVPSNYGYTF
TGTGCCAGCAGTCGGGTTCCTTCCAACTATGGCTACACCTTC
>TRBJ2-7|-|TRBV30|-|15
CAWSVKVGVSYEQYF
TGTGCCTGGAGTGTGAAGGTAGGGGTCTCCTACGAGCAGTACTTC
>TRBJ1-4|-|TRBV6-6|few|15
CASSYSILGNEKLFF
TGTGCCAGCAGTTACTCGATTCTCGGGAATGAAAAACTGTTTTTT
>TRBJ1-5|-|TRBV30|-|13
CASGAGKNQPQHF
TGTGCCTCCGGTGCGGGGAAAAATCAGCCCCAGCATTTT
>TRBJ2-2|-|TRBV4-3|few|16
CASSQSAPENTGELFF
TGCGCCAGCAGCCAAAGTGCCCCAGAGAACACCGGGGAGCTGTTTTTT
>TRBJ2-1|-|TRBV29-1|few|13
CSVDLRSSNEQFF
TGCAGCGTTGACCTTCGTTCGTCGAATGAGCAGTTCTTC
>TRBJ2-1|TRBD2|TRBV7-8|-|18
CASSLPRRLAGAYNEQFF
TGTGCCAGCAGCTTACCTCGAAGACTAGCGGGGGCCTACAATGAGCAGTTCTTC
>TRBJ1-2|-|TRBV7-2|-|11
CAQGGARGYTF
TGTGCACAGGGAGGGGCGCGGGGCTACACCTTC